Sequencing of this T cell receptor (beta chain) was carried out in a study of regulatory T cells in long-lasting Graves disease. Germline-derived CDR1 and CDR2 are SQVTM and ANQGSEA. Unmatched junction bases numbered 8, after V lost 6 bases and J lost 4 bases. This CDR3 contains 14 residues. Building of the TCR beta libraries involved iRepertoire HTBI primers and Arm-PCR of CDR3 regions. TCRdb ran MiXCR on the multiplex PCR reads and lists one entry per CDR3 protein. The table lists 400,000 to 450,000 distinct CDR3 sequences, about 15% of them singletons. Documented time point: newly diagnosed GD, antithyroid drugs for less than 3 months. RNA extracted from PBMCs served as the sequencing template. A volume of about 9.9 milliliters of peripheral blood was collected in EDTA tubes. Separately, the same data were catalogued under a study of T cells in Graves' hyperthyroidism and ophthalmopathy.

The receptor comes from a woman between 25 and 40 years old with Graves disease. The chain couples TRBV29-1 to TRBJ2-1; 8 nucleotides line up with TRBD2. Here the sequenced sample was peripheral blood mononuclear cells (PBMCs), taken at new diagnosis, from a patient treated with antithyroid drugs. CDR3 bases: TGCAGCGTCGCCCGGGAGGGCCGTTACAATGAGCAGTTCTTC. Translated, it gives CSVAREGRYNEQFF.